These 31 T cell receptor beta chains originate from one sample sequenced in a study of blood T cell repertoires in COVID-19. Repertoires were generated with immunoSEQ multiplex PCR, while TCRdb's copy carries only in-frame clones and drops some. The table lists roughly 170,000 clones, 86% of them singletons. The sequenced sample consisted of peripheral blood. Receptors were obtained from a man aged 65 to 79 with active or convalescent COVID-19.

The V gene is TRBV5-1, the J gene TRBJ1-1; possible D gene TRBD1, 5 bases. V was shortened by 1 base and J by 3 bases, with 7 bases between the two germline ends. The germline CDR1 and CDR2 sequences are SGHRS and YFSETQ. This CDR3 spans 13 amino acids. The CDR3 sequence: CASSLIGDTEAFF. In DNA, the CDR3 is TGCGCCAGCAGCTTGATAGGGGACACTGAAGCTTTCTTT.

The chain carries TRBV7-2 and TRBJ1-5, with D perhaps TRBD1 (5 bases). Trimming took off 5 bases at V and 3 bases at J, with 20 bases between the two ends. The CDR3 is 17 residues long. The germline V gene has CDR1 SGHTA and CDR2 FQGNSA. CDR3 DNA: TGTGCCAGCAGCCTCCCCCCGCGGGGCGTAATCAATCAGCCCCAGCATTTT. Protein product: CASSLPPRGVINQPQHF.

V usage is TRBV27 and J usage is TRBJ1-5; D ambiguous. The germline V gene encodes CDR1 MNHEY and CDR2 SMNVEV (reference sequence). V was pared by 0 bases and J by 4 bases, with 16 bases between. CDR3 length: 17 residues. The CDR3: CASSLSARRGSNQPQHF. The CDR3 nucleotides read TGTGCCAGCAGTTTATCGGCGAGAAGAGGGAGTAATCAGCCCCAGCATTTT.

The chain couples TRBV6-2 or TRBV6-3 to TRBJ2-7; TRBD1 agrees at 8 bases. The CDR3 is 14 residues long. Looked up from germline, CDR1 is MNHEY and CDR2 is SVGEGT. J lost 6 bases, V lost 3 bases, and 7 bases had no gene match. The CDR3 sequence is CASSYTRTGGEQYF. The CDR3 nucleotides read TGTGCCAGCAGTTATACCCGAACAGGGGGCGAGCAGTACTTC.

The V and J genes are TRBV11-2 and TRBJ1-2; D is unresolved. Germline V gene data show CDR1 as SGHAT and CDR2 as FQNNGV. V lost 5 bases and J 4 bases, leaving 17 bases between the germline ends. The CDR3 loop spans 15 amino acids. The CDR3 nucleotides read TGTGCCAGCAGCCCTGGGCGGGCCTTGGGCTATGGCTACACCTTC. This gives the protein CASSPGRALGYGYTF.

This clone was recorded a few times. The V and J genes are TRBV10-3 and TRBJ1-5; D might be TRBD1 (6 bases). The CDR3 runs to 16 residues. CDR1 ENHRY and CDR2 SYGVKD come from the germline V gene. V lost 0 bases to trimming and J lost 1 base, with 10 bases between them. Written as DNA, the CDR3 is TGTGCCATCAGTGAGTCGGGGGGGGCGAGCAATCAGCCCCAGCATTTT. Translated, it gives CAISESGGASNQPQHF.

The genes are TRBV11-3 and TRBJ2-4; D is ambiguous. Germline lookup yields CDR1 SGHNT and CDR2 YENEEA. The CDR3 consists of 17 residues. With 1 base removed from V and 0 bases from J, the gap between germline ends came to 13 bases. CDR3 in DNA: TGTGCCAGCAGCTTAGGCCAGAACAGCCTAGCCAAAAACATTCAGTACTTC. It is translated as CASSLGQNSLAKNIQYF.

CDR3 loop: CASSLGLRATWKADYGYTF. The CDR3 DNA follows: TGCGCCAGCAGCTTGGGCTTGAGGGCCACCTGGAAGGCGGACTATGGCTACACCTTC. The chain combines TRBV5-1 with TRBJ1-2, with D unclear. The germline V gene has CDR1 SGHRS and CDR2 YFSETQ. The CDR3 spans 19 residues. Trimming took off 0 bases at V and 3 bases at J, with 24 bases between the two ends.

This sequence joins TRBV2 and TRBJ2-1; maybe TRBD2 (5 bases). CDR1 SNHLY and CDR2 FYNNEI come from the germline V gene. The CDR3 has 12 amino acids. V was cut by 4 bases and J by 6 bases, with 7 bases left in between. The DNA for the CDR3 is TGTGCCAGCAGTGTGAGCGGCAATGAGCAGTTCTTC. Its protein product is CASSVSGNEQFF.

The chain combines TRBV7-8 with TRBJ2-7; TRBD1 matches 11 bases. CDR1 is SGHVS and CDR2 is FQNEAQ in the germline V gene. The junction had 13 bases not matched to a gene; V was cut back by 5 bases and J by 4 bases. CDR3 size: 17 residues. CDR3: CASSPLNPGQGVYEQYF. The DNA of the CDR3 is TGTGCCAGCAGCCCACTGAACCCGGGACAGGGGGTGTACGAGCAGTACTTC.

The chain combines TRBV7-2 with TRBJ2-5; no definite D call. There are 13 residues in the CDR3. Trimming took off 5 bases at V and 2 bases at J, with 9 bases between the two ends. CDR1 and CDR2 from the germline V gene are SGHTA and FQGNSA. The CDR3 sequence is CASSRAPQETQYF. CDR3 coding DNA: TGTGCCAGCAGCCGCGCCCCTCAAGAGACCCAGTACTTC. Using reference TRBV7-2 and TRBJ2-5 for the parts outside the CDR3, the full variable domain is GAGVSQSPSNKVTEKGKDVELRCDPISGHTALYWYRQSLGQGLEFLIYFQGNSAPDKSGLPSDRFSAERTGGSVSTLTIQRTQQEDSAVYLCASSRAPQETQYFGPGTRLLVL.

This CDR3 reads CASSYSRETNTGELFF. CDR3 nucleotide sequence: TGTGCCAGCAGTTACTCGCGAGAGACGAACACCGGGGAGCTGTTTTTT. The gene calls are TRBV6-2 or TRBV6-3 and TRBJ2-2; no reliable D call. The CDR3 extends over 16 amino acids. Germline V gives CDR1 MNHEY, CDR2 SVGEGT. The V end lost 0 bases, the J end lost 0 bases, and 8 bases lay between the germline ends.

V and J are TRBV2 and TRBJ2-5; D is possibly TRBD1 (5 bases). Deletions cut 6 bases from V and 2 bases from J, with 7 bases between. The germline V gene has CDR1 SNHLY and CDR2 FYNNEI. There are 12 residues in the CDR3. CDR3 DNA sequence: TGTGCCAGCAGCGACAGTCAAGAGACCCAGTACTTC. As protein: CASSDSQETQYF.

This clone was seen only once. J is TRBJ2-2 and V is TRBV5-1; D is unresolved. The ends were cut back, 0 bases at V and 0 bases at J, with 15 bases in the middle. CDR1 SGHRS and CDR2 YFSETQ come from the germline V gene. This CDR3 is 18 amino acids long. The CDR3 sequence is CASSLATSRMANTGELFF. The CDR3 bases are TGCGCCAGCAGCTTGGCCACTTCCCGAATGGCGAACACCGGGGAGCTGTTTTTT.

This clone was observed a single time. V gene TRBV28 combines with J gene TRBJ2-7; the D is unclear. Per germline, CDR1 MDHEN and CDR2 SYDVKM. The CDR3 consists of 13 residues. V was clipped by 3 bases and J by 4 bases, with 10 bases between them. CDR3 DNA sequence: TGTGCCAGCAGTTTCGACACCATGTACGAGCAGTACTTC. Translated: CASSFDTMYEQYF.

The rearrangement uses TRBV5-5 and TRBJ1-1; D is possibly TRBD1 (5 bases). Per germline, CDR1 SGHKS and CDR2 YYEKEE (reference sequence). CDR3 size: 16 residues. V was trimmed by 4 bases and J by 0 bases, leaving 16 bases between them. Here the CDR3 DNA reads TGTGCCAGCAGCCCCTTCCAGGGAGGGGTGAACACTGAAGCTTTCTTT. This sequence encodes CASSPFQGGVNTEAFF.

The rearrangement uses TRBV12-3 or TRBV12-4 and TRBJ1-6; 7 nucleotides align to TRBD1. V gave up 6 bases and J gave up 15 bases; unmatched junction bases: 11. This CDR3 comprises 13 residues. CDR3 sequence (DNA): TGTGCCAGCAGAGCCACAGGGGATTGGGTCCTCCACTTT. Its protein product is CASRATGDWVLHF.

The chain links TRBV21-1 to TRBJ1-1; the table assigns TRBD1, which was not confirmed against the DNA. TRBV21-1 has pseudogene status. There are 15 residues in the CDR3. The CDR3 nucleotides are TGTGCCAGCAGCGCCCGACAGGGCCCGAACACTGAAGCTTTCTTT. This translates into CASSARQGPNTEAFF.

The V gene is TRBV9, the J gene TRBJ2-7; TRBD2 aligns across 9 bases. V lost 5 bases to trimming and J lost 7 bases; unmatched junction nucleotides: 13. Germline V gene data show CDR1 as SGDLS and CDR2 as YYNGEE. The CDR3 sequence is 15 residues long. The CDR3 loop reads CASSPATSGLYEQYF. CDR3 in DNA: TGTGCCAGCAGTCCGGCGACTAGCGGTCTTTATGAGCAGTACTTC.

The chain joins TRBV21-1 to TRBJ1-5. TRBV21-1 is recorded as a pseudogene. The CDR3 consists of 13 residues. The CDR3 spells CAPRVWGNQPQHF. In DNA, the CDR3 is TGTGCCCCGCGGGTTTGGGGCAATCAGCCCCAGCATTTT.

In this sample, this clone turned up once. The chain uses TRBV2 and TRBJ2-1, with 8 nucleotides matching TRBD2. The V gene's germline CDR1 is SNHLY and CDR2 FYNNEI. Trimming removed 5 bases from V and 8 bases from J; junction bases left unmatched: 8. CDR3 length equals 14 residues. Here the CDR3 reads CASSQEREFYEQFF. CDR3 in DNA: TGTGCCAGCAGTCAGGAGCGGGAGTTCTATGAGCAGTTCTTC. The full variable domain, with the rest looked up from reference TRBV2 and TRBJ2-1, is EPEVTQTPSHQVTQMGQEVILRCVPISNHLYFYWYRQILGQKVEFLVSFYNNEISEKSEIFDDQFSVERPDGSNFTLKIRSTKLEDSAMYFCASSQEREFYEQFFGPGTRLTVL.

The chain links TRBV12-3 or TRBV12-4 to TRBJ1-5; no reliable D call. The CDR3 is 13 residues long. Deletions cut 6 bases from V and 4 bases from J, with 10 bases between. This chain's CDR3 is CASSYAANQPQHF. CDR3 nucleotide sequence: TGTGCCAGCAGCTACGCCGCAAATCAGCCCCAGCATTTT.

The V call is TRBV4-3, the J call TRBJ2-1, with D possibly being TRBD2 (6 bases). The V end lost 4 bases, the J end lost 0 bases, and 10 bases lay between the germline ends. Germline-derived CDR1 and CDR2 are LGHNA and YSLEER. The CDR3 runs to 15 residues. The CDR3 is CASSPREVSYNEQFF. The DNA for the CDR3 is TGCGCCAGCAGCCCAAGGGAGGTCTCCTACAATGAGCAGTTCTTC.

The chain links TRBV6-5 to TRBJ2-7; perhaps TRBD2 as D (7 bases). Germline V gives CDR1 MNHEY, CDR2 SVGAGI. The CDR3 length is 13 residues. V lost 8 bases to trimming and J lost 2 bases, with 13 bases between them. The CDR3 sequence is CASGAGQAYEQYF. CDR3 sequence (DNA): TGTGCCAGCGGAGCGGGACAAGCCTACGAGCAGTACTTC.

The chain combines TRBV11-2 with TRBJ1-1; D uncertain. Per germline, CDR1 SGHAT and CDR2 FQNNGV. This CDR3 comprises 14 residues. Trimming cost V 2 bases and J 0 bases, with 7 bases left between them. CDR3 coding DNA: TGTGCCAGCAGCTTAAATCAGGTGAACACTGAAGCTTTCTTT. This encodes CASSLNQVNTEAFF.

This clone has a handful of counts. V is TRBV10-3 and J is TRBJ2-7; D is undetermined. This CDR3 is 12 amino acids long. With 0 bases removed from V and 5 bases from J, the gap between germline ends came to 5 bases. Germline CDR1 reads ENHRY; CDR2 reads SYGVKD. The CDR3 DNA reads TGTGCCATCAGTGAGTCGGGCCACGAGCAGTACTTC. It specifies CAISESGHEQYF.

The genes are TRBV30 and TRBJ1-2; tentatively, D is TRBD1 (5 bases). CDR1 is GTSNPN, CDR2 SVGIG, per germline (reference sequence). V was trimmed by 8 bases and J by 8 bases, leaving 18 bases between them. The CDR3 is 12 residues long. This chain's CDR3 is CALTKGFRGYTF. The CDR3 nucleotides are TGTGCCCTAACCAAGGGGTTTCGGGGCTACACCTTC. Full variable domain (remainder filled in from reference TRBV30 and TRBJ1-2): SQTIHQWPATLVQPVGSPLSLECTVEGTSNPNLYWYRQAAGRGLQLLFYSVGIGQISSEVPQNLSASRPQDRQFILSSKKLLLSDSGFYLCALTKGFRGYTFGSGTRLTVV.

The CDR3 coding sequence is TGTGCCAGCTCACCATTCACAGGGAACTATGGCTACACCTTC. Encoded protein: CASSPFTGNYGYTF. This chain connects TRBV18 to TRBJ1-2, with D maybe TRBD1 (6 bases). V was pared by 2 bases and J by 2 bases, with 9 bases between. CDR1 is KGHSH, CDR2 LQKENI, per germline. CDR3 size: 14 residues.

The V and J genes are TRBV25-1 and TRBJ1-2, with 8 bases aligning to TRBD1. Germline V CDR1 and CDR2: MGHDK, SYGVNS. V was clipped by 4 bases and J by 4 bases; unmatched bases: 2. The CDR3 runs to 13 residues. The CDR3: CASSADRGYGYTF. CDR3 coding DNA: TGTGCCAGCAGTGCCGACAGGGGCTATGGCTACACCTTC.

The V and J genes are TRBV19 and TRBJ1-2; no definite D call. V lost 8 bases and J lost 6, with 16 bases in between. There are 13 residues in the CDR3. Germline CDR1 is LNHDA and CDR2 is SQIVND (reference sequence). CDR3 sequence reads: CASGDWKRDGYTF. The CDR3, as DNA: TGTGCCAGTGGAGACTGGAAGAGGGATGGCTACACCTTC.

The V gene is TRBV9, the J gene TRBJ1-1, with TRBD1 matching 9 bases. CDR1 and CDR2 from the germline V gene are SGDLS and YYNGEE. After removal of 4 bases from V and 6 bases from J, the junction contained 10 bases not matched to a gene. This CDR3 is built from 15 residues. As DNA, the CDR3 is TGTGCCAGCAGCCTTGGGAACAGGGGGCCCGCTGAAGCTTTCTTT. Amino acids: CASSLGNRGPAEAFF. Drawing the rest from reference TRBV9 and TRBJ1-1, the complete variable domain is DSGVTQTPKHLITATGQRVTLRCSPRSGDLSVYWYQQSLDQGLQFLIQYYNGEERAKGNILERFSAQQFPDLHSELNLSSLELGDSALYFCASSLGNRGPAEAFFGQGTRLTVV.